Described below is a single TCR beta chain sequence and its context. The antigen is unknown. The sample originates from a study of tumor and adjacent non-tumor tissue in lung cancer. Study results and caveats: Normal lung showed higher cumulative top 100 clone frequency than tumor. Patients with more diverse tumor TCRs had worse survival. Significantly higher TCR diversity was found in tumor than normal lung.

No cell sorting was done before RNA was extracted from the tissue. Chemotherapy-naive patients with new lung cancer underwent thoracic surgery in China, August–late 2014. The library came from three nested PCR rounds adapted from ARM-PCR protocols. TCRdb used MiXCR to reprocess the multiplex PCR reads, holding one entry per CDR3 protein. The sample has some 74,000 distinct CDR3 sequences; 72% are singletons. Trimming cost V 7 bases and J 0 bases, with 18 bases left between them. CDR1 and CDR2 (germline): MDHEN, SYDVKM. This CDR3 spans 16 amino acids. Specimen: lung tumor tissue. V usage is TRBV28 and J usage is TRBJ1-2, with a weak D call TRBD1 (5 bases). This TCR was recovered from a woman between 35 and 50 years old with non-small cell lung cancer. CDR3 sequence (DNA): TGTGCCAGCAATTTTAGAGGGACTTGTGCTAACTATGGCTACACCTTC. This encodes CASNFRGTCANYGYTF.